Below are 25 T cell receptor beta chains sequenced from a single sample in a study of T-cell reconstitution after alpha-beta-depleted transplantation in children. TCRbeta library preparation incorporated unique molecular identifiers. One entry per CDR3 protein results from TCRdb running MiXCR on the PCR reads. Of tens of thousands of distinct CDR3 sequences in the sample, 4.9% are singletons; the top ten hold 15% to 20%. The input for sequencing was PBMCs, mostly from graft donor cells, taken 180 days after TCRalphabeta/CD19-depleted stem cell transplant. Source of these receptors: a boy younger than two who had a stem cell transplant for acute myeloid leukemia, so the T cells may come from the graft donor.

There are many counts of this clonotype. The DNA of the CDR3 is TGCGCCAGCAAAAAGGTGGGGGGGCAGTACAATGAGCAGTTCTTC. Translation gives CASKKVGGQYNEQFF. The chain joins TRBV5-1 to TRBJ2-1; maybe TRBD2 (7 bases). CDR3 length equals 15 residues. Germline CDR1 is SGHRS and CDR2 is YFSETQ. V lost 6 bases and J 4 bases, leaving 17 bases between the germline ends.

This clonotype was recorded many times. V gene TRBV4-3 combines with J gene TRBJ1-1, with 7 bases fitting TRBD1. V lost 6 bases and J lost 1; bases outside the gene matches: 2. From germline, CDR1 is LGHNA and CDR2 YSLEER. The CDR3 sequence is 13 residues long. As DNA, the CDR3 is TGCGCCAGCAGTCGGACAGGGAACACTGAAGCTTTCTTT. Translation: CASSRTGNTEAFF.

The CDR3 nucleotides read TGTGCCAGCTGCAAACCGACCAGCTCCTACAATGAGCAGTTCTTC. Its protein is CASCKPTSSYNEQFF. The gene calls are TRBV12-3 or TRBV12-4 and TRBJ2-1; D gene uncertain. Trimming left V 8 bases short and J 0 bases short, with 14 bases between. The CDR3 extends over 15 amino acids.

This clonotype came up many times. This chain joins TRBV12-3 or TRBV12-4 and TRBJ2-1; 11 bases fit TRBD1. V shed 8 bases, J shed 2 bases, and the junction held 5 bases outside the gene matches. This CDR3 comprises 15 residues. The CDR3 reads CASAGTGGPYNEQFF. For the CDR3, the DNA is TGTGCCAGCGCCGGGACAGGGGGACCCTACAATGAGCAGTTCTTC.

This clonotype was counted at least ten times. The DNA of the CDR3 is TGCAGTGCTAGCGGACAGCTTAACACAGATACGCAGTATTTT. Its translation: CSASGQLNTDTQYF. The chain uses TRBV20-1 and TRBJ2-3, with a possible D match to TRBD1 (6 bases). With 3 bases removed from V and 2 bases from J, the gap between germline ends came to 12 bases. In germline, CDR1 is DFQATT, CDR2 SNEGSKA (reference sequence). The CDR3 consists of 14 residues.

At least ten counts were recorded for this clonotype. The CDR3 nucleotides read TGTGCCAGCAGCCTAAGGGGAGGGCGCCAAGAGACCCAGTACTTC. Translating it yields CASSLRGGRQETQYF. This chain links TRBV7-2 with TRBJ2-5, with 7 bases that match TRBD2. Germline V gene data show CDR1 as SGHTA and CDR2 as FQGNSA. With V trimmed by 5 bases and J by 1 base, 7 bases remained unmatched. The CDR3 loop spans 15 amino acids.

This clonotype was seen many times. The CDR3 DNA follows: TGTGCCAGCAGCCAAAGCCCACTAGCGGGGGGGCCAAATGAGCAGTTCTTC. This translates into CASSQSPLAGGPNEQFF. This chain connects TRBV3-1 to TRBJ2-1; TRBD2 matches at 13 bases. The germline V gene encodes CDR1 LGHDT and CDR2 YNNKEL (reference sequence). Germline trimming cut 2 bases from V and 7 bases from J; bases unmatched to any gene: 8. The CDR3 is made up of 17 amino acids.

This clonotype occurred many times. The J gene is TRBJ2-3, the V gene TRBV24-1, with D unresolved. Germline CDR1 reads KGHDR; CDR2 reads SFDVKD. The CDR3 is 16 amino acids. The V and J ends lost 3 bases and 0 bases respectively, with 12 bases between them. The CDR3 bases are TGTGCCACCAGTGATCGAGCTAAACCTAGCACAGATACGCAGTATTTT. It translates to CATSDRAKPSTDTQYF.

In its sample, this clonotype was seen many times. The chain employs TRBV15 and TRBJ2-1; 7 bases align to TRBD1. Germline CDR1 is LNHNV and CDR2 is YYDKDF (reference sequence). The ends lost 8 bases at V and 3 bases at J; junction bases unmatched: 13. The CDR3 covers 16 residues. CDR3 nucleotide sequence: TGTGCCACCGAGGGGTTTAACAGGGGTAGCTACAATGAGCAGTTCTTC. This translates into CATEGFNRGSYNEQFF.

Many counts were recorded for this clonotype. The chain combines TRBV7-2 with TRBJ1-1, with TRBD1 as a possible D gene (5 bases). V dropped 0 bases and J dropped 0 bases, with 8 bases sitting between them. There are 15 residues in the CDR3. Germline V gene lookup returns CDR1 SGHTA and CDR2 FQGNSA. This CDR3 reads CASSLAGGVNTEAFF. The CDR3 DNA reads as TGTGCCAGCAGCTTAGCCGGGGGGGTGAACACTGAAGCTTTCTTT.

The chain employs TRBV28 and TRBJ1-2, with TRBD1 matching 8 bases. This CDR3 is built from 14 residues. Per the germline V gene, CDR1 is MDHEN and CDR2 is SYDVKM. Trimming at V came to 2 bases and at J to 8 bases, leaving 7 bases not matched to a gene. Here the CDR3 reads CASSLPDRGGGYTF. The CDR3 nucleotides read TGTGCCAGCAGTTTACCCGACAGGGGAGGGGGCTACACCTTC.

This clonotype is judged medium-sized. V gene TRBV10-2 combines with J gene TRBJ2-7; D not certain. CDR1 WSHSY and CDR2 SAAADI come from the germline V gene. This CDR3 is built from 15 residues. V gave up 0 bases and J gave up 1 base, with 10 bases separating them. The CDR3 sequence: CASSESTGRSYEQYV. The CDR3, as DNA: TGCGCCAGCAGTGAGTCGACTGGCCGATCCTACGAGCAGTACGTC.

At least ten counts were recorded for this clonotype. The chain joins TRBV18 to TRBJ1-2, with unresolved D. This CDR3 is built from 13 residues. Germline-derived CDR1 and CDR2 are KGHSH and LQKENI. Trimming stripped 3 bases from V and 7 bases from J, with 12 bases between. In DNA form, the CDR3 reads TGTGCCAGCTCACCGTCCGGGAGCCGTGGCTACACCTTC. Its protein product is CASSPSGSRGYTF.

In its sample, this clonotype was seen many times. This chain joins TRBV7-2 and TRBJ1-3, with 7 bases matching TRBD1. V was pared by 2 bases and J by 2 bases, with 3 bases of the junction left unmatched. Germline V gene lookup returns CDR1 SGHTA and CDR2 FQGNSA. The CDR3 has 15 residues. The CDR3 sequence is CASSLRQGAGNTIYF. CDR3 nucleotide sequence: TGTGCCAGCAGCTTAAGGCAGGGGGCTGGAAACACCATATATTTT.

This clonotype was found many times. This chain links TRBV20-1 with TRBJ1-1; possibly TRBD1 for D (6 bases). The CDR3 extends over 14 amino acids. Trimming pared 0 bases from V and 6 bases from J, leaving 14 bases between. In germline, CDR1 is DFQATT, CDR2 SNEGSKA (reference sequence). The CDR3 reads CSARDTGQGAEAFF. The CDR3 DNA is TGCAGTGCTAGAGATACGGGACAAGGGGCTGAAGCTTTCTTT.

In this sample, this clonotype turned up many times. The J gene is TRBJ2-3, the V gene TRBV27, with D perhaps TRBD1 or TRBD2 (6 bases each). Germline CDR1 is MNHEY and CDR2 is SMNVEV (reference sequence). The CDR3 extends over 17 amino acids. Trimming shortened V by 2 bases and J by 7 bases, and 22 bases separated the two germline ends. The CDR3 sequence: CASSLTGGGLPPNTQYF. The CDR3 coding sequence is TGTGCCAGCAGTTTAACAGGAGGGGGTCTACCCCCAAATACGCAGTATTTT.

This clonotype was detected ten times or more. The chain uses TRBV20-1 and TRBJ1-6; no clear D. The CDR3 extends over 17 amino acids. The V end was cut by 1 base, the J end by 0 bases, with 13 bases between. Germline V gene sequence: CDR1 DFQATT, CDR2 SNEGSKA (reference sequence). The CDR3 region has the DNA TGCAGTGCTAGAGTAGCGGGATACGGCTCCTATAATTCACCCCTCCACTTT. This gives the protein CSARVAGYGSYNSPLHF.

V usage is TRBV30 and J usage is TRBJ2-5; no reliable D call. The germline V gene encodes CDR1 GTSNPN and CDR2 SVGIG (reference sequence). The germline V and J ends were trimmed by 4 bases and 3 bases, with 9 bases remaining between them. The CDR3 runs to 12 residues. CDR3: CAWMWPEETQYF. The CDR3 DNA follows: TGTGCCTGGATGTGGCCAGAAGAGACCCAGTACTTC.

This clonotype was counted at least ten times. The V call is TRBV15, the J call TRBJ2-1; either TRBD1 or TRBD2 may supply D (5 bases each). The V end lost 5 bases, the J end lost 7 bases, and 24 bases lay between the germline ends. Germline CDR1 is LNHNV and CDR2 is YYDKDF (reference sequence). The CDR3 has 17 amino acids. The CDR3 nucleotides read TGTGCCACCAGCCCTGGGAGTTGGGGCCCAAGTTCTAATGAGCAGTTCTTC. Its translation: CATSPGSWGPSSNEQFF.

This clonotype was observed at least ten times. The chain recombines TRBV7-3 with TRBJ2-2; D is unclear. The CDR3 has 11 amino acids. V lost 3 bases, J lost 7 bases, and 3 bases lay in between. The germline CDR1 and CDR2 sequences are SGHTA and FQGTGA. The CDR3 nucleotides are TGTGCCAGCAGCTTGCACGGGGAGCTGTTTTTT. Encoded protein: CASSLHGELFF.

This clonotype was observed at least ten times. This chain connects TRBV10-3 to TRBJ2-2, with D maybe TRBD2 (6 bases). This CDR3 region has 16 residues. The V end lost 2 bases, the J end lost 4 bases, and 14 bases lay between the germline ends. Germline assignment: CDR1 ENHRY and CDR2 SYGVKD. CDR3 protein: CAISEGGVSFTGELFF. For the CDR3, the DNA is TGTGCCATCAGTGAGGGAGGGGTTTCCTTCACCGGGGAGCTGTTTTTT.

This clonotype was counted ten times or more. This chain connects TRBV19 to TRBJ1-5, with 10 positions matching TRBD1. The length of the CDR3 is 15 residues. V lost 6 bases to trimming and J lost 3 bases; unmatched junction nucleotides: 5. Germline V CDR1 and CDR2: LNHDA, SQIVND (reference sequence). CDR3 protein: CASRRDRGPNQPQHF. The DNA for the CDR3 is TGTGCCAGTAGGCGGGACAGGGGTCCCAATCAGCCCCAGCATTTT.

Here the CDR3 reads CASAPGLLCYEQYF. In DNA form, the CDR3 reads TGTGCCAGCGCCCCAGGGCTCCTCTGCTACGAGCAGTACTTC. V is TRBV4-2 and J is TRBJ2-7, with D tentatively TRBD1 (5 bases). The CDR3 runs 14 residues. Germline V gene data show CDR1 as LGHNA and CDR2 as YNFKEQ. Between the trimmed V and J ends, which lost 8 bases and 3 bases, there was a span of 17 bases.

This clonotype was recorded many times. The chain has TRBV4-2 and TRBJ2-1; 8 bases map to TRBD2. This CDR3 region has 15 residues. V shed 0 bases and J 9 bases; nucleotides not matched to a gene: 7. Germline V gene sequence: CDR1 LGHNA, CDR2 YNFKEQ. The chain's CDR3 is CASSQDSGLAFEQFF. CDR3 bases: TGTGCCAGCAGCCAAGACTCAGGACTAGCTTTTGAGCAGTTCTTC.

This clonotype was detected many times. The chain recombines TRBV12-3 or TRBV12-4 with TRBJ2-5; D is perhaps TRBD1 (6 bases). V lost 6 bases to trimming and J lost 3 bases, with 23 bases between them. This CDR3 is 17 amino acids long. CDR3 nucleotide sequence: TGTGCCAGCAGCCACACGCTAGGGGGTTGGAAAGAAGAGACCCAGTACTTC. Protein product: CASSHTLGGWKEETQYF.